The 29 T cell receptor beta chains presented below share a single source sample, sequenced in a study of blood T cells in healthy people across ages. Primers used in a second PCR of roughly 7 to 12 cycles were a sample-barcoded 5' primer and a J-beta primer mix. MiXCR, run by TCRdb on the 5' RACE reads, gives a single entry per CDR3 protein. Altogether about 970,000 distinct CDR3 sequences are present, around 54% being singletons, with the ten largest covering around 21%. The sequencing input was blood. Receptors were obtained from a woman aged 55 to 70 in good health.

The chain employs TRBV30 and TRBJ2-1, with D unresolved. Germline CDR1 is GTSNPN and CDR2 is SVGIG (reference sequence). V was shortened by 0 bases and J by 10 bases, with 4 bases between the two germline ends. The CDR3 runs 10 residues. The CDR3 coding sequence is TGTGCCTGGAGTGTAAAAGAGCAGTTCTTC. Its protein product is CAWSVKEQFF. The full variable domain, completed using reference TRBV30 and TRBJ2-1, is SQTIHQWPATLVQPVGSPLSLECTVEGTSNPNLYWYRQAAGRGLQLLFYSVGIGQISSEVPQNLSASRPQDRQFILSSKKLLLSDSGFYLCAWSVKEQFFGPGTRLTVL.

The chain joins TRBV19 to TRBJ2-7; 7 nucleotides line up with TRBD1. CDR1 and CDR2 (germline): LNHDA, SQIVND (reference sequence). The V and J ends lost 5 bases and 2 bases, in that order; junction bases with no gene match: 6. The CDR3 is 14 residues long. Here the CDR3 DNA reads TGTGCCAGTAGTCCAAGGGACAGCCCCTACGAGCAGTACTTC. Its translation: CASSPRDSPYEQYF.

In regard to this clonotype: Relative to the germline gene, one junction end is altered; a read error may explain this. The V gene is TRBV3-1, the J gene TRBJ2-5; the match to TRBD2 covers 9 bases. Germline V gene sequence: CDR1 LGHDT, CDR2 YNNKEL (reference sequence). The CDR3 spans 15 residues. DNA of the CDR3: TGTGTCAGCAGCCATCTGCGGGAGGGCCGGGAGACCCAGTACTTC. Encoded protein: CVSSHLREGRETQYF.

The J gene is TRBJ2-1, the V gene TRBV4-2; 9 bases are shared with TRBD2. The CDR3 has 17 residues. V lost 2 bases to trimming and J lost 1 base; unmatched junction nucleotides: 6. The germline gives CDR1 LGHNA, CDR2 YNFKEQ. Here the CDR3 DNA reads TGTGCCAGCAGCCAATTTAGCGGGAGCGGTTCCTACAATGAGCAGTTCTTC. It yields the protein CASSQFSGSGSYNEQFF.

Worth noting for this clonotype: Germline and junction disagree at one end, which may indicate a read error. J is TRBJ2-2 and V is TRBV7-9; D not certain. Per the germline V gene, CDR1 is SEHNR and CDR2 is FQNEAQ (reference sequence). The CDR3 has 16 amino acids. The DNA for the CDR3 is TGTGCCGGCAGCCCTATCTTGCGCCCAAACACCGGGGAGCTGTTTTTT. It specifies CAGSPILRPNTGELFF. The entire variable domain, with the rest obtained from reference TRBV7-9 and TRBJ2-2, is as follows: DTGVSQNPRHKITKRGQNVTFRCDPISEHNRLYWYRQTLGQGPEFLTYFQNEAQLEKSRLLSDRFSAERPKGSFSTLEIQRTEQGDSAMYLCAGSPILRPNTGELFFGEGSRLTVL.

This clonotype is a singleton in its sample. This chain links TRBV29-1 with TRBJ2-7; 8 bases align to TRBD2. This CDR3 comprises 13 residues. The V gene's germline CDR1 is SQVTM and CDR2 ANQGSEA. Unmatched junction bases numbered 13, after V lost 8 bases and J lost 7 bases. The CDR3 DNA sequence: TGCAGCCCCGTACTAGCGGATTACAATGAGCAGTACTTC. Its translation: CSPVLADYNEQYF.

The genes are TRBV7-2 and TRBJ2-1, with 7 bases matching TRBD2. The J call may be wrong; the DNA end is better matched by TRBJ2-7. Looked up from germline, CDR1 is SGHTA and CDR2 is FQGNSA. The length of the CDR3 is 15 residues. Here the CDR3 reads CASSLTLAPYNEQYF. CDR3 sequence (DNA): TGTGCCAGCAGCTTAACACTAGCGCCCTACAATGAGCAGTACTTC.

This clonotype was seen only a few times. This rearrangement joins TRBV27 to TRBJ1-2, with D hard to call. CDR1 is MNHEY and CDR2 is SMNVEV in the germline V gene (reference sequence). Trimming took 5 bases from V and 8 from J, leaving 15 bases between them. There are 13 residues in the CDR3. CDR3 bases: TGTGCCAGCAGTCCCCGCAGAGTAGGAGGCTACACCTTC. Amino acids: CASSPRRVGGYTF.

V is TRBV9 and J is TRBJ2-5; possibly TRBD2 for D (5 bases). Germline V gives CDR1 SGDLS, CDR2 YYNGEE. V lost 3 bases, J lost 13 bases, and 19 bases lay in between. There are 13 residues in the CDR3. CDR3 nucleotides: TGTGCCAGCAGCGCCACCGGGTCGGAGGTAAGGTACTTC. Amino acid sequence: CASSATGSEVRYF.

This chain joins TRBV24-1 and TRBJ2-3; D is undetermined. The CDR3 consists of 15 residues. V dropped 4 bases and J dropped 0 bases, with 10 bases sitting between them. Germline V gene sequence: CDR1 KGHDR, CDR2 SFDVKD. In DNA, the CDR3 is TGTGCCACCAGTGAGATAGGCAGGAGCACAGATACGCAGTATTTT. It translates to CATSEIGRSTDTQYF.

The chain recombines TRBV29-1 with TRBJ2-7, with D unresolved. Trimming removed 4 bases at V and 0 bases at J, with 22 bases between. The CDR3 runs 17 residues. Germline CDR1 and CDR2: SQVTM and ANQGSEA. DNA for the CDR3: TGCAGCGTTGGCGCCAGGCGAATGCAGACCCTCTCCTACGAGCAGTACTTC. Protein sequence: CSVGARRMQTLSYEQYF.

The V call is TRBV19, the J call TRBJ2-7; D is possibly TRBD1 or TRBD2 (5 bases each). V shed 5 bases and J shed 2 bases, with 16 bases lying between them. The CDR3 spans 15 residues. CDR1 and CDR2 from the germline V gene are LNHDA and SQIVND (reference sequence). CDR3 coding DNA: TGTGCCAGTAGTTCCACGGGGCTAGCAGCCTACGAGCAGTACTTC. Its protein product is CASSSTGLAAYEQYF.

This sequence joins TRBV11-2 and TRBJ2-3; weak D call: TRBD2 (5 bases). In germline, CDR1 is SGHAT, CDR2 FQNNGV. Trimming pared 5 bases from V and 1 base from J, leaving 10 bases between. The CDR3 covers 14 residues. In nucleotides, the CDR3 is TGTGCCAGCAGCACCACTAGGGGCACAGATACGCAGTATTTT. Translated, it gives CASSTTRGTDTQYF.

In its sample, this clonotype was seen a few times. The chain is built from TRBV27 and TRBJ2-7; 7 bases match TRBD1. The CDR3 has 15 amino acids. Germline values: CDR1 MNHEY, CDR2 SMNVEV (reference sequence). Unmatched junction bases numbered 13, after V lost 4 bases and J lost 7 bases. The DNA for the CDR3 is TGTGCCAGCAGTTCTGGGGCAGGGGGAAACTATGAGCAGTACTTC. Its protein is CASSSGAGGNYEQYF.

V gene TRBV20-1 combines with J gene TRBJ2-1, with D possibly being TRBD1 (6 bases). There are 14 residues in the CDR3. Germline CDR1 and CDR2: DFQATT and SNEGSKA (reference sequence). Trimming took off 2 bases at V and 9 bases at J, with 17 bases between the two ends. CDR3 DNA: TGCAGTGCTAGACCCCAGGGGTGGTGGAGTGAGCAGTTCTTC. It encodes CSARPQGWWSEQFF.

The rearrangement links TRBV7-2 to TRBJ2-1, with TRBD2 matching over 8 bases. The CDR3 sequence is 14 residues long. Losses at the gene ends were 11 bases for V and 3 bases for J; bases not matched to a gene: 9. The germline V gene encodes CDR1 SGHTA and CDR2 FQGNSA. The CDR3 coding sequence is TGTGCCTGCTGCCTTAGCGGGATCTACAATGAGCAGTTCTTC. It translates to CACCLSGIYNEQFF.

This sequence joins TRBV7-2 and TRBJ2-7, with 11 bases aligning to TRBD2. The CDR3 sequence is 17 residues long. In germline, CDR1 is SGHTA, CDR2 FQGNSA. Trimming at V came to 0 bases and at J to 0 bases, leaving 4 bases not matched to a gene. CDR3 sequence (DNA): TGTGCCAGCAGCTTAGCCGGGACTAGCGGCAACTCCTACGAGCAGTACTTC. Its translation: CASSLAGTSGNSYEQYF.

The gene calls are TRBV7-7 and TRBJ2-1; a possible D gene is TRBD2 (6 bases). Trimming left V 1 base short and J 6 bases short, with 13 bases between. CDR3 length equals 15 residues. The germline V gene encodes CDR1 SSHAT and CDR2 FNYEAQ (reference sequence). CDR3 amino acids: CASSLGAGLVNEQFF. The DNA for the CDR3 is TGTGCCAGCAGCTTAGGGGCGGGGCTGGTCAATGAGCAGTTCTTC.

CDR3 in DNA: TGTGCCAGCAGCTTAGCGTGGCTAGCGGGAGCCCAAGAGACCCAGTACTTC. Its protein product is CASSLAWLAGAQETQYF. The chain carries TRBV7-7 and TRBJ2-5; TRBD2 matches 10 bases. This CDR3 comprises 17 residues. V dropped 0 bases and J dropped 1; count of bases not matched to a gene: 5. Germline V gene data show CDR1 as SSHAT and CDR2 as FNYEAQ (reference sequence). Full variable domain (outside the CDR3, taken from reference TRBV7-7 and TRBJ2-5): GAGVSQSPRYKVTKRGQDVTLRCDPISSHATLYWYQQALGQGPEFLTYFNYEAQPDKSGLPSDRFSAERPEGSISTLTIQRTEQRDSAMYRCASSLAWLAGAQETQYFGPGTRLLVL.

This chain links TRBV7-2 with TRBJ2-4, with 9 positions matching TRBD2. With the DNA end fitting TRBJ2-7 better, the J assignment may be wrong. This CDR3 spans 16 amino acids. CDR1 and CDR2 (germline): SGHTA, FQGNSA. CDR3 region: CASSLEAGGPAYEQYF. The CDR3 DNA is TGTGCCAGCAGCTTAGAGGCGGGAGGGCCTGCCTACGAGCAGTACTTC.

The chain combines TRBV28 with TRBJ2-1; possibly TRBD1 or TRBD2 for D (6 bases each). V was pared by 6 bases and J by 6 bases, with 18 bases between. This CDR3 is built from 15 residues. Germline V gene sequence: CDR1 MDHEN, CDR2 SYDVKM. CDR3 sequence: CASRRGESRGNEQFF. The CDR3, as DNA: TGTGCCAGCAGGAGGGGGGAGAGCCGCGGCAATGAGCAGTTCTTC.

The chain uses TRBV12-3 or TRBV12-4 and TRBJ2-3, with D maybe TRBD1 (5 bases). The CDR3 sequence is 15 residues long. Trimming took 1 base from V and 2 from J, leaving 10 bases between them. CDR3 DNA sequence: TGTGCCAGCAGTTTAGAGGGGCGCCCCACAGATACGCAGTATTTT. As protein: CASSLEGRPTDTQYF.

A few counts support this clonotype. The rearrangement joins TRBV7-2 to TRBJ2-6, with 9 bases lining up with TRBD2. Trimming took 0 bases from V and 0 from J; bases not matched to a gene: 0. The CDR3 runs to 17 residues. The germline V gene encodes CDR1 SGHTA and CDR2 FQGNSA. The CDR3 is CASSLASGSSGANVLTF. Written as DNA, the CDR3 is TGTGCCAGCAGCTTAGCTAGCGGGAGCTCTGGGGCCAACGTCCTGACTTTC. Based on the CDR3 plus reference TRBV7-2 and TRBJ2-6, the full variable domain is GAGVSQSPSNKVTEKGKDVELRCDPISGHTALYWYRQSLGQGLEFLIYFQGNSAPDKSGLPSDRFSAERTGGSVSTLTIQRTQQEDSAVYLCASSLASGSSGANVLTFGAGSRLTVL.

Here the CDR3 DNA reads TGCAGTGCTGGAAAGGAATCCGGGACTAGCGGGAGAGAGACCCAGTACTTC. Translation: CSAGKESGTSGRETQYF. The chain recombines TRBV20-1 with TRBJ2-5, with 14 bases matching TRBD2. Germline CDR1 DFQATT, CDR2 SNEGSKA (reference sequence). The CDR3 totals 17 residues. V lost 5 bases to trimming and J lost 4 bases; unmatched junction nucleotides: 12.

The CDR3, as DNA: TGTGCCAGCAGCGTGGGGGATAATTCACCCCTCCACTTT. It translates to CASSVGDNSPLHF. V usage is TRBV5-5 and J usage is TRBJ1-6, with D possibly matching TRBD1 (5 bases). The V and J ends lost 4 bases and 5 bases respectively, with 7 bases between them. The CDR3 is made up of 13 amino acids. Germline assignment: CDR1 SGHKS and CDR2 YYEKEE (reference sequence). The whole variable domain, remainder taken from reference TRBV5-5 and TRBJ1-6, is DAGVTQSPTHLIKTRGQQVTLRCSPISGHKSVSWYQQVLGQGPQFIFQYYEKEERGRGNFPDRFSARQFPNYSSELNVNALLLGDSALYLCASSVGDNSPLHFGNGTRLTVT.

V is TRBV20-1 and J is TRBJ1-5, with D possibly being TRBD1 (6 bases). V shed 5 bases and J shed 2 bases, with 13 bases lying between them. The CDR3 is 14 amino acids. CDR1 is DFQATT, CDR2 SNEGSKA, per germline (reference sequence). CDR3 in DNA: TGCAGTGCTCTGACAAGGGGGGGCAATCAGCCCCAGCATTTT. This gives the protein CSALTRGGNQPQHF.

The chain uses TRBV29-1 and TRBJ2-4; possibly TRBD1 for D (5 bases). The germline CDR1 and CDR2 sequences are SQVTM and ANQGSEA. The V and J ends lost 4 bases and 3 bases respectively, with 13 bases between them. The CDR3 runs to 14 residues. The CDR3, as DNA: TGCAGCGTTGTAGGGGTAGGAGTCAAAAACATTCAGTACTTC. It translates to CSVVGVGVKNIQYF.

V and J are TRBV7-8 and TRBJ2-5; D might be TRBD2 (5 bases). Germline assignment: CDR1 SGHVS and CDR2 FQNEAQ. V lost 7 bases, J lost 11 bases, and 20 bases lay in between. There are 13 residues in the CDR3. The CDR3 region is CASNDRGEGEQYF. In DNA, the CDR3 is TGTGCCAGCAACGACCGGGGAGAAGGTGAGCAGTACTTC.

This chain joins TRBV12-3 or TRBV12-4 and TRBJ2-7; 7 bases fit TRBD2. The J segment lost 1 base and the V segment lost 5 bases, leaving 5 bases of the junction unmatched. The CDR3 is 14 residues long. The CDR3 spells CASSSGEGSYEQYF. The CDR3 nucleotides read TGTGCCAGCAGTAGCGGGGAAGGGTCCTACGAGCAGTACTTC.